This TCR beta chain is from a study of cytomegalovirus exposure and HLA in healthy donors. Germline CDR1 and CDR2: SEHNR and FQNEAQ (reference sequence). V dropped 1 base and J dropped 4 bases, with 11 bases sitting between them. The CDR3 extends over 15 amino acids. The PCR employed 60 Vbeta primers together with 13 Jbeta primers. Generated by immunoSEQ multiplex PCR, the TCRdb table keeps only in-frame clones and is missing some. Counted here are roughly 93,000 clones, about 81% occurring once; the ten biggest clones make up roughly 9.7%. The sequence derives from a man younger than 35 in good health and CMV-seropositive. The rearrangement links TRBV7-9 to TRBJ2-1; a weak D match, TRBD1 (6 bases). Sample: PBMCs. The CDR3 region has the DNA TGTGCCAGCAGCTTAGGGGGGCACAGGTACAATGAGCAGTTCTTC. It specifies CASSLGGHRYNEQFF. The full variable domain, completed using reference TRBV7-9 and TRBJ2-1, is DTGVSQNPRHKITKRGQNVTFRCDPISEHNRLYWYRQTLGQGPEFLTYFQNEAQLEKSRLLSDRFSAERPKGSFSTLEIQRTEQGDSAMYLCASSLGGHRYNEQFFGPGTRLTVL.